The 7 T cell receptor beta chains given below trace back to one sample, sequenced in a study of T cell responses to AZD1222 COVID-19 vaccine. Libraries were prepared by immunoSEQ multiplex PCR; TCRdb keeps only in-frame clonotypes and omits some of them. The profile shows some 150,000 clones, approximately 90% of them singletons. The specimen was peripheral blood, collected on day 0 of MenACWY control vaccination. The receptors originated from an adult in good health.

V and J are TRBV11-3 and TRBJ2-2; TRBD1 agrees at 7 bases. Looked up from germline, CDR1 is SGHNT and CDR2 is YENEEA. J gave up 7 bases and V 3 bases, and 2 bases lay outside the gene matches. This CDR3 has 13 amino acids. CDR3 amino acids: CASSFYRGGELFF. The CDR3 DNA follows: TGTGCCAGCAGCTTTTACAGGGGCGGGGAGCTGTTTTTT.

The V call is TRBV19, the J call TRBJ1-1; possible D gene TRBD1, 5 bases. Germline V CDR1 and CDR2: LNHDA, SQIVND (reference sequence). The CDR3 consists of 12 residues. The V end was cut by 5 bases, the J end by 3 bases, with 7 bases between. The CDR3 bases are TGTGCCAGTAGTTGGGGACACACTGAAGCTTTCTTT. This translates into CASSWGHTEAFF.

Notes on this clone: Other DNA sequences in this specimen translate into the identical CDR3. The genes are TRBV27 and TRBJ2-7; D is ambiguous. Germline lookup yields CDR1 MNHEY and CDR2 SMNVEV (reference sequence). CDR3 length: 13 amino acids. Deletions cut 3 bases from V and 1 base from J, with 7 bases between. The DNA of the CDR3 is TGTGCCAGCAGTTTGGGCGGATCCTACGAGCAGTACTTC. Encoded protein: CASSLGGSYEQYF.

This clone has only a few counts. J is TRBJ1-2 and V is TRBV5-4, with TRBD1 matching over 9 bases. J lost 2 bases, V lost 4 bases, and 15 bases had no gene match. In germline, CDR1 is SGHNT, CDR2 YYREEE (reference sequence). There are 18 residues in the CDR3. CDR3 in DNA: TGTGCCAGCAGCCGCGGTCCCGGGACAGGGTATATGAACTATGGCTACACCTTC. This sequence encodes CASSRGPGTGYMNYGYTF.

This clone has just one count. The gene calls are TRBV7-2 and TRBJ2-1; D is ambiguous. The CDR3 has 13 amino acids. Trimming pared 5 bases from V and 4 bases from J, leaving 9 bases between. The germline CDR1 and CDR2 sequences are SGHTA and FQGNSA. CDR3 nucleotide sequence: TGTGCCAGCAGCCTAGGTATTTACAATGAGCAGTTCTTC. As protein: CASSLGIYNEQFF.

This rearrangement joins TRBV29-1 to TRBJ2-7; D is perhaps TRBD1 or TRBD2 (5 bases each). V was trimmed by 4 bases and J by 0 bases, leaving 13 bases between them. Looked up from germline, CDR1 is SQVTM and CDR2 is ANQGSEA. The CDR3 is made up of 14 amino acids. CDR3 region: CSVGGTASSYEQYF. In DNA form, the CDR3 reads TGCAGCGTTGGGGGGACGGCCAGCTCCTACGAGCAGTACTTC.

CDR3 in amino acids: CASSRTSGRNEQFF. In nucleotides, the CDR3 is TGTGCCAGCAGCCGGACTAGCGGGAGGAATGAGCAGTTCTTC. The gene calls are TRBV3-1 (or the pseudogene TRBV3-2) and TRBJ2-1; 14 bases line up with TRBD2. The ends lost 4 bases at V and 7 bases at J; junction bases unmatched: 0. The CDR3 loop spans 14 amino acids. Germline V gene sequence: CDR1 LGHDT, CDR2 YNNKEL (reference sequence).